The text below deals with one T cell receptor (beta chain). Repertoires were generated with immunoSEQ multiplex PCR, while TCRdb's copy carries only in-frame clones and drops some. The sample records 30,000 to 40,000 clones, under 90% being singletons. The sample comes from a study of blood T cell repertoires in COVID-19. Sequenced input: peripheral blood. The clonotype comes from a human donor in a cohort sampled during active COVID-19.

The CDR3 DNA reads as TGTGCCAGCAGTTTAGCGGTCGGGAGGGCCGTAGATACGCAGTATTTT. As protein: CASSLAVGRAVDTQYF. The chain recombines TRBV27 with TRBJ2-3, with 8 bases aligning to TRBD2. In germline, CDR1 is MNHEY, CDR2 SMNVEV (reference sequence). The J segment lost 5 bases and the V segment lost 2 bases, leaving 9 bases of the junction unmatched. CDR3 length: 16 residues.